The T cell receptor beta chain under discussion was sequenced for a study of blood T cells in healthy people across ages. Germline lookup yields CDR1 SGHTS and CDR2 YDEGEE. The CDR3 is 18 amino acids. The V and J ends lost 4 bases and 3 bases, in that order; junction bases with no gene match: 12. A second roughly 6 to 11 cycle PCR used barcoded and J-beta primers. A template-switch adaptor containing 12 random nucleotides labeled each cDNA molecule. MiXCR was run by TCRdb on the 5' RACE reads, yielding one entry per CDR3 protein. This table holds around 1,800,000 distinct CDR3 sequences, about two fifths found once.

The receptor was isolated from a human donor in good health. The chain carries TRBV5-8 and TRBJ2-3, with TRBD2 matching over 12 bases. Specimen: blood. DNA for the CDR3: TGTGCCAGCAGCCAAAATCACCAGACTAGCGGGGGAACAGATACGCAGTATTTT. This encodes CASSQNHQTSGGTDTQYF.